This TCR beta chain stems from a study of OX40 agonist ivuxolimab in advanced cancers. Study-wide results and limits: Among T cells, CD8+ cells averaged more expanded clones than CD4+ cells.

Regarding this clone: The antigen remains undetermined.

TCRdb's copy holds only in-frame clones and misses some; the assay was immunoSEQ multiplex PCR. The sample shows 98,000 or so clones, roughly nine tenths of them seen only once. The CDR3 contains 14 residues. CDR1 and CDR2 (germline): SGHRS, YFSETQ. V was clipped by 0 bases and J by 4 bases, with 10 bases between them. The specimen comprised CD4+ or CD8+ T cells sorted from blood, sampled in a trial of the OX40 agonist ivuxolimab. This sequence originates from an adult with an advanced solid tumor such as melanoma, head and neck, liver or kidney cancer. The gene calls are TRBV5-1 and TRBJ1-1; TRBD1 is a possible D gene (6 bases). The chain's CDR3 is CASSLGGGGTEAFF. The CDR3 coding sequence is TGCGCCAGCAGCTTGGGAGGGGGTGGCACTGAAGCTTTCTTT.